A single TCR beta chain is shown here with its context. Its antigen is not known. The sample belongs to a study of CD8 T cells in ankylosing spondylitis. Study-wide points: Peripheral blood held disease-linked clones only at relatively low frequency, and these were CD8+. Past research had described some motif variants in reactive arthritis synovial fluid and blood. Ankylosing spondylitis blood appeared to be characterized by a TCR beta motif of roughly eight highly homologous variants.

Germline assignment: CDR1 DFQATT and CDR2 SNEGSKA (reference sequence). V dropped 0 bases and J dropped 5 bases, with 4 bases sitting between them. The CDR3 has 12 residues. Each CDR3 protein is one row after TCRdb ran MiXCR on the 5' RACE reads. This sample yields fewer than 200,000 distinct CDR3 sequences, of which roughly 10% are seen a single time; roughly 16% belongs to the top ten. The rearrangement uses TRBV20-1 and TRBJ2-2, with D hard to call. The clonotype originates from a female donor with ankylosing spondylitis or in good health (not recorded which). Sequencing input: blood, either unsorted or a sorted T cell fraction (not recorded which). CDR3 amino acids: CSARDTTGELFF. The CDR3 DNA reads TGCAGTGCTAGAGATACGACCGGGGAGCTGTTTTTT.